This T cell receptor beta chain is from a study of CDR3 diversity in severe acne. This CDR3 has 14 amino acids. In germline, CDR1 is DFQATT, CDR2 SNEGSKA (reference sequence). The V end lost 1 base, the J end lost 12 bases, and 21 bases lay between the germline ends. TCRdb independently ran MiXCR on the PCR reads; one entry per CDR3 protein. This sample yields around 83,000 distinct CDR3 sequences, of which 45% to 50% are seen a single time; around a tenth belongs to the top ten. The chain links TRBV20-1 to TRBJ1-2, with D hard to call. Material for sequencing was blood. The TCR sequence derives from a male donor with severe acne vulgaris. Here the CDR3 DNA reads TGCAGTGCTAGAGGAGCCATCAAGGGAGGCGGCCACACCTTC. Translation: CSARGAIKGGGHTF.